What follows are 4 T cell receptor beta chains derived from one specimen sequenced in a study of blood T cells in healthy people across ages. A second PCR, run for roughly 7 to 11 cycles, used a sample-barcoded 5' primer plus a J-beta primer mix. One entry per CDR3 protein results from TCRdb running MiXCR on the 5' RACE reads. The sample has about 640,000 distinct CDR3 sequences; roughly 30% are singletons. Sequenced: blood. The receptor source for this set is a woman of 80 years or more in good health.

The table lists this clonotype with a few counts. The chain uses TRBV5-1 and TRBJ1-1; a possible D gene is TRBD1 (6 bases). The CDR3 is 17 residues long. V was cut by 0 bases and J by 3 bases, with 18 bases left in between. Germline CDR1 SGHRS, CDR2 YFSETQ. Here the CDR3 DNA reads TGCGCCAGCAGCTTGGGCGGGGGGCGCGGTATTTACACTGAAGCTTTCTTT. It encodes CASSLGGGRGIYTEAFF.

The V call is TRBV12-3 or TRBV12-4, the J call TRBJ2-3; 10 bases line up with TRBD2. CDR3 size: 16 residues. J gave up 1 base and V 5 bases, and 6 bases lay outside the gene matches. The DNA for the CDR3 is TGTGCCAGCAGTAGTAGCGGGGGGTTTGGCACAGATACGCAGTATTTT. Protein: CASSSSGGFGTDTQYF.

There are many counts of this clonotype. The rearrangement joins TRBV7-3 to TRBJ2-5; D is unclear. This CDR3 is 13 amino acids long. Per the germline V gene, CDR1 is SGHTA and CDR2 is FQGTGA. The V and J ends lost 5 bases and 5 bases respectively, with 12 bases between them. CDR3 nucleotide sequence: TGTGCCAGCAGCCTCCAAGCCAGGGAGACCCAGTACTTC. Protein sequence: CASSLQARETQYF.

In its sample, this clonotype was seen many times. This chain uses TRBV12-3 or TRBV12-4 with TRBJ2-1; D remains ambiguous. The CDR3 has 14 residues. V gave up 5 bases and J gave up 8 bases, with 16 bases separating them. The CDR3 DNA reads as TGTGCCAGCAGTAAGAAGAGCCCCTGGGATGAGCAGTTCTTC. This sequence encodes CASSKKSPWDEQFF.